This T cell receptor (beta chain) came from a study of blood T cell repertoires in COVID-19. In the study overall: COVID-19 samples collected from the United States, Italy and Spain covered acute and convalescent phases. Nucleic acid was either cDNA or gDNA, and it came from T cells, B-cell-depleted T cells, or PBMCs.

This table comes from immunoSEQ multiplex PCR, and its TCRdb copy is limited to in-frame clones, with some not included. The sample lists 110,000 or so clones; about 88% were seen once. The CDR3 has 16 amino acids. The sequenced sample consisted of peripheral blood. V gene TRBV12-1 combines with J gene TRBJ1-4; no DNA check was done on the table's D call, TRBD1. TRBV12-1 is given as a pseudogene. This receptor was obtained from a woman aged 70-85 years who had recovered from COVID-19. The CDR3 DNA sequence: TGTGCCAGCAGCTTTGGACTATGGGGACAGCCGGAAAAACTGTTTTTT. It is translated as CASSFGLWGQPEKLFF.